Below are 9 T cell receptor beta chains sequenced from a single sample in a study of T cells in Graves' hyperthyroidism and ophthalmopathy. Amplified TCR beta CDR3 regions derived from RNA transcripts. When the TCR CDR3 underwent first-round RT-PCR, the HTBI primer set was used. TCRdb itself ran the multiplex PCR reads through MiXCR, one entry per CDR3 protein. This table holds a few hundred thousand distinct CDR3 sequences, roughly 15% found once. Sequencing was carried out using blood. These receptors originate from a woman aged 40 to 50 with Graves' ophthalmopathy.

This clonotype was found a few times. The J gene is TRBJ2-1, the V gene TRBV5-5; tentative D call: TRBD1 (7 bases). This CDR3 comprises 15 residues. Trimming cost V 1 base and J 3 bases, with 11 bases left between them. In germline, CDR1 is SGHKS, CDR2 YYEKEE (reference sequence). In nucleotides, the CDR3 is TGTGCCAGCAGCTTGTGGCAGGGGGGCTACAATGAGCAGTTCTTC. Protein sequence: CASSLWQGGYNEQFF.

This clonotype was counted at least ten times. The chain carries TRBV20-1 and TRBJ2-2; 7 bases are a match to TRBD2. J lost 6 bases, V lost 6 bases, and 4 bases had no gene match. The germline gives CDR1 DFQATT, CDR2 SNEGSKA (reference sequence). There are 12 residues in the CDR3. The CDR3 sequence: CSARLAAGELFF. Written as DNA, the CDR3 is TGCAGTGCCAGGCTAGCGGCCGGGGAGCTGTTTTTT.

The CDR3 DNA reads as TGTGCCAGCAGCTTTAACAGGGTCGATTCACCCCTCCACTTT. Translating gives CASSFNRVDSPLHF. This chain connects TRBV7-9 to TRBJ1-6, with TRBD1 as a possible D gene (6 bases). CDR3 size: 14 residues. Trimming shortened V by 3 bases and J by 8 bases, and 11 bases separated the two germline ends. Germline V gene sequence: CDR1 SEHNR, CDR2 FQNEAQ (reference sequence).

The V and J genes are TRBV5-4 and TRBJ2-1, with D perhaps matching TRBD2 (6 bases). The germline gives CDR1 SGHNT, CDR2 YYREEE (reference sequence). The CDR3 length is 16 residues. Trimming took 2 bases from V and 2 from J, leaving 14 bases between them. The CDR3 loop reads CASSFPGARAYNEQFF. The CDR3 DNA is TGTGCCAGCAGCTTCCCGGGAGCCCGGGCCTACAATGAGCAGTTCTTC.

Many counts were recorded for this clonotype. J is TRBJ1-1 and V is TRBV6-1, with TRBD1 matching 10 bases. Germline V gives CDR1 MNHNS, CDR2 SASEGT. With V trimmed by 6 bases and J by 5 bases, 15 bases remained unmatched. The CDR3 length is 17 residues. In DNA form, the CDR3 reads TGTGCCAGCAGCTCGCCCGGGACAGGGGTATGGTTAACTGAAGCTTTCTTT. Its protein is CASSSPGTGVWLTEAFF.

Many counts were recorded for this clonotype. V usage is TRBV5-5 and J usage is TRBJ2-3; 11 nucleotides line up with TRBD2. Trimming at V came to 4 bases and at J to 0 bases, leaving 10 bases not matched to a gene. The CDR3 runs to 18 residues. Germline V gene sequence: CDR1 SGHKS, CDR2 YYEKEE (reference sequence). CDR3 sequence: CASSGTSGGPTSTDTQYF. CDR3 bases: TGTGCCAGCAGCGGTACTAGCGGGGGTCCTACTAGCACAGATACGCAGTATTTT.

In the case of this clonotype: A read error may be the cause here, since a much bigger clone is one base away. The V call is TRBV28, the J call TRBJ2-5; unclear D gene. Germline values: CDR1 MDHEN, CDR2 SYDVKM. The CDR3 runs to 13 residues. CDR3 residues: CASSSRFAQTRYF. The CDR3 DNA follows: TGTGCCAGCAGTTCCCGCTTTGCGCAGACCCGGTACTTC. The complete variable domain, with remaining parts taken from reference TRBV28 and TRBJ2-5, reads DVKVTQSSRYLVKRTGEKVFLECVQDMDHENMFWYRQDPGLGLRLIYFSYDVKMKEKGDIPEGYSVSREKKERFSLILESASTNQTSMYLCASSSRFAQTRYFGPGTRLLVL.

The V and J genes are TRBV4-1 and TRBJ2-7; TRBD1 agrees at 7 bases. CDR1 MGHRA and CDR2 YSYEKL come from the germline V gene. The CDR3 is made up of 14 amino acids. V lost 3 bases to trimming and J lost 5 bases; unmatched junction nucleotides: 7. Here the CDR3 DNA reads TGCGCCAGCAGCCATACAGGGGAAAGCGACGAGCAGTACTTC. The encoded protein is CASSHTGESDEQYF.

This clonotype was found many times. J is TRBJ2-7 and V is TRBV2, with TRBD2 matching 7 bases. Germline V gene sequence: CDR1 SNHLY, CDR2 FYNNEI. The trim removed 2 bases at V and 4 bases at J, leaving 8 bases unmatched. CDR3 length: 15 residues. The CDR3 DNA is TGTGCCAGCAGTGAATCGCCGACTAGCCTATACGAGCAGTACTTC. It encodes CASSESPTSLYEQYF.